This T cell receptor (beta chain) derives from a study of PD-L1 blockade in urothelial cancer (dated by TCRdb to 2017 to 2019). Background on the whole study: Every patient began therapy at some point between 2013 and 2015 and was given atezolizumab 1,200 mg intravenously every 3 weeks. Blood samples were analyzed 3 weeks after the start of treatment (second dose) and 6 weeks after the start of treatment. Progression-free survival longer than 6 months counted as durable clinical benefit, and TCR features were additionally tested against both progression-free and overall survival. Blood samples gave a median of around 140,000 T cells and some 83,000 unique TCRs, with a median clonality of approximately 0.078. Pretreatment blood TCR-seq was available for twenty-nine patients, at least one posttreatment blood collection was obtained for around 24 patients, and tumor TCR-seq was available for around 24 patients. An ECOG performance status of 0 or 1 was recorded for the patients, and 0 to 3 prior chemotherapy regimens had been received by the patients. Twenty-five of 29 patients were males with bladder-origin urothelial cancer, and about 65% of the roughly 30 reported a prior smoking history. Durable clinical benefit was achieved by nine patients but not by the remaining 20. Whole exome sequencing and RNA sequencing of pretreatment tumors were performed alongside TCR sequencing in the same patients. Pretreatment tumor samples, along with matched peripheral blood serially collected before and after atezolizumab treatment, were subjected to TCR sequencing. An exploratory multi-omic analysis was conducted of the somatic, immune and clinical correlates of response to PD-L1 blockade with atezolizumab in urothelial cancer.

In regard to this clone: This receptor's antigen is unknown. No base quality information exists; no much larger clone differs at one position.

What the research found in general, with its limitations: A pretreatment peripheral blood TCR clonality below the median was linked to improved progression-free and overall survival. Among patients with durable benefit, tumor-associated TCR clones showed greater expansion in peripheral blood 3 weeks after treatment started (n of about 20, p = 0.022). Small sample size (n of about 30) and many exploratory analyses mean the results are intended to be hypothesis-generating.

Synthetic TCR analog templates were spiked into each PCR to estimate absolute template abundance from read counts. TCRbeta CDR3 regions were amplified from genomic DNA with bias-controlled V and J gene primers using the immunoSEQ assay. Rearranged TCRbeta segments were sequenced at approximately 20X coverage. As for the authors' bioinformatics: Clustering was used to correct sequencing errors, and CDR3s were annotated against IMGT to assign V, D and J genes. Downstream analyses used only productive TCRbeta rearrangements and left out out-of-frame or stop-codon sequences. To compute clonality, Shannon entropy was normalized by the log of the number of unique productive sequences and then subtracted from one. Fisher's exact test with Benjamini-Hochberg correction, at a threshold of adjusted p below 0.01, was used to find clones that differed between time points or between blood and tumor. As stored in TCRdb, this immuneACCESS dataset retains in-frame rearrangements with V and J assigned. A fraction of the clones does not appear; measured against another copy, unresolved V genes explain less than half of the discrepancy, and the remainder lacks a known reason. That table is the source of V, J and clone size, and D and trimming were worked out from the DNA. The sample table lists around 45,000 clones, around nine tenths of them with a count of one. Jointly, the top ten make up 13% to 15% of the sample.

The cohort included 29 patients with locally advanced or metastatic urothelial carcinoma who were treated at Memorial Sloan Kettering on a trial protocol. Peripheral blood mononuclear cells were collected pretreatment and during treatment, at between 1 and 8 total time points per patient. The Qiagen DNeasy Blood extraction kit was used to purify genomic DNA from total PBMCs and tumor samples. PBMCs were collected pretreatment and during treatment, and were isolated and stored as previously described. V sheds 6 bases and J sheds 0 bases, leaving 9 bases between their ends. CDR1 and CDR2 are drawn from the germline V gene: SNHLY, FYNNEI. There are 14 amino acids in the CDR3, from cysteine to phenylalanine inclusive. Here the CDR3 DNA is all that survives: 42 bases in frame from base 1.

This TCR derives from a woman aged 55-69 years with urothelial cancer. Sequencing was performed on PBMCs, taken around atezolizumab (anti-PD-L1) treatment. The chain employs TRBV2 and TRBJ2-1; the D gene is perhaps TRBD1, on 6 matching bases. The bases are TGTGCCAGCAGCGGGACACGCTCCTACAATGAGCAGTTCTTC. The encoded protein is CASSGTRSYNEQFF.